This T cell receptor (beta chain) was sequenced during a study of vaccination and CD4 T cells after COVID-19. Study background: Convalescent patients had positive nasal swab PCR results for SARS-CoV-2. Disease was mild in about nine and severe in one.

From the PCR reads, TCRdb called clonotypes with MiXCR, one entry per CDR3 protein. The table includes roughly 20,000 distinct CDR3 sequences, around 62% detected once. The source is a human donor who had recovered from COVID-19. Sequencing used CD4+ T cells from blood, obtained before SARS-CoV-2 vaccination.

CDR3 region: CASRPGTSGNTGELFF. The CDR3, as DNA: TGTGCCAGCAGACCCGGGACTAGCGGGAACACCGGGGAGCTGTTTTTT. The chain links TRBV7-3 to TRBJ2-2; 11 nucleotides match TRBD2. CDR1 SGHTA and CDR2 FQGTGA come from the germline V gene. V shed 6 bases and J 1 base; nucleotides not matched to a gene: 4. The CDR3 runs 16 residues.